These 32 T cell receptor beta chains originate from one sample sequenced in a study of cytomegalovirus exposure and HLA in healthy donors. With 60 Vbeta and 13 Jbeta primers, the PCR was carried out. Sequencing was performed with immunoSEQ multiplex PCR; in TCRdb, only in-frame clones are kept and a portion is missing. The data hold 160,000 or so clones, with around four fifths observed a single time. The sequenced sample was PBMCs. The receptors here all came from a woman aged 45 to 65 in good health and CMV-seronegative.

This sequence joins TRBV10-3 and TRBJ2-2, with TRBD2 matching 7 bases. Unmatched junction bases numbered 17, after V lost 7 bases and J lost 6 bases. CDR1 is ENHRY and CDR2 is SYGVKD in the germline V gene. The CDR3 consists of 17 residues. The CDR3 DNA reads as TGTGCCATCAAGGGAGGGCTTGGGGGGTCCGTCCCCGGGGAGCTGTTTTTT. Its translation is CAIKGGLGGSVPGELFF.

A single count supports this clone. This chain joins TRBV27 and TRBJ2-7; TRBD1 matches at 9 bases. Germline-derived CDR1 and CDR2 are MNHEY and SMNVEV (reference sequence). The V and J ends lost 11 bases and 5 bases, in that order; junction bases with no gene match: 10. The CDR3 runs 13 residues. CDR3: CAAGTGLLNEQYF. CDR3 sequence (DNA): TGTGCCGCGGGGACAGGGCTTCTGAACGAGCAGTACTTC.

This sequence joins TRBV14 and TRBJ2-7, with TRBD1 matching 7 bases. Germline V gene data show CDR1 as SGHDN and CDR2 as FVKESK. This CDR3 has 13 residues. V gave up 2 bases and J gave up 3 bases; unmatched junction bases: 1. Written as DNA, the CDR3 is TGTGCCAGCAGCCAAAGGGACAGCTACGAGCAGTACTTC. Translating gives CASSQRDSYEQYF.

This chain joins TRBV11-2 and TRBJ2-7; TRBD1 agrees at 7 bases. Trimming at V came to 5 bases and at J to 1 base, leaving 11 bases not matched to a gene. CDR1 SGHAT and CDR2 FQNNGV come from the germline V gene. CDR3 length equals 16 residues. The CDR3 DNA reads TGTGCCAGCAGCCCGCGACACCTACAGGGGTCCTACGAGCAGTACTTC. This translates into CASSPRHLQGSYEQYF. The complete variable domain, with remaining parts taken from reference TRBV11-2 and TRBJ2-7, reads EAGVAQSPRYKIIEKRQSVAFWCNPISGHATLYWYQQILGQGPKLLIQFQNNGVVDDSQLPKDRFSAERLKGVDSTLKIQPAKLEDSAVYLCASSPRHLQGSYEQYFGPGTRLTVT.

J is TRBJ1-2 and V is TRBV9; 10 positions agree with TRBD1. Looked up from germline, CDR1 is SGDLS and CDR2 is YYNGEE. The junction had 2 bases not matched to a gene; V was cut back by 2 bases and J by 4 bases. The CDR3 loop spans 14 amino acids. The CDR3 reads CASSVGQGIYGYTF. CDR3 DNA: TGTGCCAGCAGCGTGGGACAGGGGATCTATGGCTACACCTTC. The full variable domain, with the rest looked up from reference TRBV9 and TRBJ1-2, is DSGVTQTPKHLITATGQRVTLRCSPRSGDLSVYWYQQSLDQGLQFLIQYYNGEERAKGNILERFSAQQFPDLHSELNLSSLELGDSALYFCASSVGQGIYGYTFGSGTRLTVV.

The V and J genes are TRBV18 and TRBJ1-3, with 11 nucleotides matching TRBD1. V shed 5 bases, J shed 8 bases, and the junction held 5 bases outside the gene matches. This CDR3 contains 14 residues. CDR1 and CDR2 (germline): KGHSH, LQKENI. The chain's CDR3 is CASSAGTGGDTIYF. In DNA form, the CDR3 reads TGTGCCAGCTCAGCCGGGACAGGGGGTGACACCATATATTTT. The full variable domain, in which reference TRBV18 and TRBJ1-3 provide the parts outside the CDR3, is NAGVMQNPRHLVRRRGQEARLRCSPMKGHSHVYWYRQLPEEGLKFMVYLQKENIIDESGMPKERFSAEFPKEGPSILRIQQVVRGDSAAYFCASSAGTGGDTIYFGEGSWLTVV.

The V gene is TRBV27, the J gene TRBJ2-7; 7 positions agree with TRBD1. The ends lost 4 bases at V and 2 bases at J; junction bases unmatched: 5. Germline V gene sequence: CDR1 MNHEY, CDR2 SMNVEV (reference sequence). This CDR3 has 14 amino acids. Here the CDR3 reads CASSSGQAAYEQYF. For the CDR3, the DNA is TGTGCCAGCAGTTCCGGACAGGCCGCCTACGAGCAGTACTTC.

This clone showed up just a few times. This chain connects TRBV19 to TRBJ2-1; D possibly corresponds to TRBD1 (6 bases). This CDR3 has 15 amino acids. CDR1 and CDR2 from the germline V gene are LNHDA and SQIVND (reference sequence). The ends were cut back, 3 bases at V and 5 bases at J, with 14 bases in the middle. The CDR3 DNA reads TGTGCCAGTAGTATCAGGGGTAGGGGAAACAATGAGCAGTTCTTC. The encoded protein is CASSIRGRGNNEQFF.

The chain uses TRBV28 and TRBJ2-7; TRBD1 matches at 9 bases. After removal of 6 bases from V and 2 bases from J, the junction contained 5 bases not matched to a gene. Germline-derived CDR1 and CDR2 are MDHEN and SYDVKM. The CDR3 has 14 residues. The CDR3 protein is CASRPGTGPYEQYF. The CDR3 coding sequence is TGTGCCAGCAGACCCGGGACAGGGCCCTACGAGCAGTACTTC.

The J gene is TRBJ1-4, the V gene TRBV5-6; D ambiguous. CDR3 length: 12 amino acids. Per the germline V gene, CDR1 is SGHDT and CDR2 is YYEEEE. V lost 2 bases and J 3 bases, leaving 2 bases between the germline ends. DNA for the CDR3: TGTGCCAGCAGCTTCGCTAATGAAAAACTGTTTTTT. Translating it yields CASSFANEKLFF.

The chain combines TRBV7-9 with TRBJ2-5, with D perhaps matching TRBD2 (5 bases). Deletions cut 2 bases from V and 3 bases from J, with 10 bases between. CDR1 is SEHNR and CDR2 is FQNEAQ in the germline V gene (reference sequence). The CDR3 loop spans 14 amino acids. For the CDR3, the DNA is TGTGCCAGCAGCTTAATGGCGGGTGAAGAGACCCAGTACTTC. It encodes CASSLMAGEETQYF.

The V and J genes are TRBV19 and TRBJ2-1, with 11 bases lining up with TRBD1. V was clipped by 4 bases and J by 3 bases; unmatched bases: 5. Germline assignment: CDR1 LNHDA and CDR2 SQIVND (reference sequence). The CDR3 length is 16 residues. In DNA, the CDR3 is TGTGCCAGTAGTAGAAGGACAGGGGGCCTCTACAATGAGCAGTTCTTC. Amino acids: CASSRRTGGLYNEQFF. The full variable domain, in which reference TRBV19 and TRBJ2-1 provide the parts outside the CDR3, is DGGITQSPKYLFRKEGQNVTLSCEQNLNHDAMYWYRQDPGQGLRLIYYSQIVNDFQKGDIAEGYSVSREKKESFPLTVTSAQKNPTAFYLCASSRRTGGLYNEQFFGPGTRLTVL.

The chain carries TRBV27 and TRBJ2-1, with no clear D. The V and J ends lost 2 bases and 4 bases respectively, with 6 bases between them. CDR1 MNHEY and CDR2 SMNVEV come from the germline V gene (reference sequence). The CDR3 loop spans 13 amino acids. The CDR3: CASSLPQYNEQFF. CDR3 DNA sequence: TGTGCCAGCAGTTTACCGCAGTACAATGAGCAGTTCTTC.

This chain uses TRBV5-1 with TRBJ2-7; D perhaps matches TRBD1 (6 bases). The CDR3 runs 15 residues. Germline V lookup: CDR1 SGHRS, CDR2 YFSETQ. The V and J ends lost 0 bases and 1 base respectively, with 11 bases between them. The CDR3 region is CASSLAGAFSYEQYF. The DNA of the CDR3 is TGCGCCAGCAGCTTGGCAGGGGCCTTTTCCTACGAGCAGTACTTC. The full variable domain, in which reference TRBV5-1 and TRBJ2-7 provide the parts outside the CDR3, is KAGVTQTPRYLIKTRGQQVTLSCSPISGHRSVSWYQQTPGQGLQFLFEYFSETQRNKGNFPGRFSGRQFSNSRSEMNVSTLELGDSALYLCASSLAGAFSYEQYFGPGTRLTVT.

The chain recombines TRBV5-1 with TRBJ2-7; 12 bases align to TRBD1. Looked up from germline, CDR1 is SGHRS and CDR2 is YFSETQ. This CDR3 spans 16 amino acids. The V and J ends lost 4 bases and 12 bases, in that order; junction bases with no gene match: 17. CDR3 sequence reads: CASSPTPGQGAPITYF. CDR3 DNA: TGCGCCAGCAGCCCCACACCGGGACAGGGGGCCCCTATAACGTACTTC.

The V and J genes are TRBV15 and TRBJ1-2; no clear D. The germline CDR1 and CDR2 sequences are LNHNV and YYDKDF (reference sequence). The V gene lost 5 bases and the J gene lost 8 bases, with 12 bases spanning the gap. The CDR3 has 12 residues. Here the CDR3 reads CATSEAPGGYTF. Here the CDR3 DNA reads TGTGCCACCAGCGAGGCCCCGGGGGGCTACACCTTC.

The chain combines TRBV10-3 with TRBJ1-4; possibly TRBD1 for D (5 bases). The CDR3 length is 16 residues. Trimming left V 10 bases short and J 7 bases short, with 25 bases between. The germline V gene has CDR1 ENHRY and CDR2 SYGVKD. The CDR3 is CATRLGQVGRSEKLFF. DNA for the CDR3: TGTGCCACTCGGCTGGGGCAGGTGGGTCGGAGTGAAAAACTGTTTTTT.

The genes are TRBV18 and TRBJ1-1, with D perhaps TRBD1 (5 bases). The V end was cut by 4 bases, the J end by 2 bases, with 14 bases between. There are 15 residues in the CDR3. Germline CDR1 KGHSH, CDR2 LQKENI. The CDR3 coding sequence is TGTGCCAGCTCACTGGGCGGGACCTCTAACACTGAAGCTTTCTTT. Protein product: CASSLGGTSNTEAFF.

This clone was observed a few times. This chain links TRBV10-3 with TRBJ2-7; 9 nucleotides align to TRBD1. The CDR3 covers 16 residues. The germline V gene encodes CDR1 ENHRY and CDR2 SYGVKD. Trimming cost V 3 bases and J 4 bases; bases outside gene matches: 10. The CDR3 DNA reads as TGTGCCATCAGTGATTCCAATCCGGGACAGGGTTACGAGCAGTACTTC. Its protein product is CAISDSNPGQGYEQYF.

The chain couples TRBV19 to TRBJ2-2; TRBD1 is a possible D gene (6 bases). The CDR3 runs 15 residues. V lost 3 bases, J lost 6 bases, and 14 bases lay in between. The germline V gene has CDR1 LNHDA and CDR2 SQIVND (reference sequence). DNA of the CDR3: TGTGCCAGTAGTATTGACAGGCGGGTCTCCGGGGAGCTGTTTTTT. This gives the protein CASSIDRRVSGELFF.

V gene TRBV7-2 combines with J gene TRBJ1-1; unclear D gene. The germline V gene encodes CDR1 SGHTA and CDR2 FQGNSA. This CDR3 has 15 amino acids. V lost 1 base, J lost 6 bases, and 15 bases lay in between. This CDR3 is CASSLVGWTDSEAFF. In DNA, the CDR3 is TGTGCCAGCAGCTTAGTTGGTTGGACGGACTCTGAAGCTTTCTTT.

The count of this clone is one. The chain recombines TRBV4-3 with TRBJ2-3; 7 bases are a match to TRBD1. V dropped 0 bases and J dropped 3; count of bases not matched to a gene: 15. The germline V gene has CDR1 LGHNA and CDR2 YSLEER. The CDR3 is 19 amino acids. For the CDR3, the DNA is TGCGCCAGCAGCCAAGATCTCGCGACGGGACAGATGATTACAGATACGCAGTATTTT. Its translation: CASSQDLATGQMITDTQYF.

This clone showed up just a few times. The chain recombines TRBV4-3 with TRBJ1-1; D gene unclear. The CDR3 is made up of 14 amino acids. V shed 1 base and J shed 4 bases, with 10 bases lying between them. Germline values: CDR1 LGHNA, CDR2 YSLEER. This CDR3 reads CASSQGEGRTEAFF. CDR3 sequence (DNA): TGCGCCAGCAGCCAAGGAGAGGGCCGCACTGAAGCTTTCTTT.

The chain couples TRBV19 to TRBJ2-7; tentative D call: TRBD1 (5 bases). CDR3 length: 13 amino acids. Trimming took 3 bases from V and 0 from J, leaving 6 bases between them. Looked up from germline, CDR1 is LNHDA and CDR2 is SQIVND (reference sequence). The CDR3 is CASSMTVSYEQYF. The CDR3, as DNA: TGTGCCAGTAGTATGACAGTCTCCTACGAGCAGTACTTC.

CDR3 nucleotides: TGTGCCAGCAGTAGCGGACTAGCGGGAGGGCCGGGGGGCCGCACAGATACGCAGTATTTT. This codes for CASSSGLAGGPGGRTDTQYF. The genes are TRBV27 and TRBJ2-3; 15 nucleotides match TRBD2. In germline, CDR1 is MNHEY, CDR2 SMNVEV (reference sequence). V was pared by 5 bases and J by 1 base, with 13 bases of the junction left unmatched. The length of the CDR3 is 20 residues.

The chain employs TRBV4-1 and TRBJ2-7; D is perhaps TRBD1 (5 bases). Trimming took off 4 bases at V and 5 bases at J, with 21 bases between the two ends. The CDR3 spans 16 residues. The germline CDR1 and CDR2 sequences are MGHRA and YSYEKL. The DNA for the CDR3 is TGCGCCAGCAGCCTCCTCCTCCAGACAGATACGAACGAGCAGTACTTC. Encoded protein: CASSLLLQTDTNEQYF.

V is TRBV6-6 and J is TRBJ1-1; D uncertain. Between the trimmed V and J ends, which lost 6 bases and 1 base, there was a span of 9 bases. Germline assignment: CDR1 MNHNY and CDR2 SVGAGI (reference sequence). The CDR3 is made up of 13 amino acids. In DNA form, the CDR3 reads TGTGCCAGCAGCCCCACAGAGAACACTGAAGCTTTCTTT. Its protein product is CASSPTENTEAFF.

This clone was counted between two and nine times. The V call is TRBV2, the J call TRBJ2-1; 11 positions agree with TRBD2. Trimming removed 11 bases from V and 6 bases from J; junction bases left unmatched: 12. CDR1 and CDR2 from the germline V gene are SNHLY and FYNNEI. The CDR3 runs to 15 residues. The CDR3 sequence is CAHQDSGRAGNEQFF. The CDR3 DNA reads as TGTGCCCACCAGGATAGCGGGAGGGCCGGCAATGAGCAGTTCTTC.

The chain employs TRBV19 and TRBJ2-1; no reliable D call. V was cut by 0 bases and J by 9 bases, with 12 bases left in between. In germline, CDR1 is LNHDA, CDR2 SQIVND (reference sequence). The length of the CDR3 is 14 residues. The CDR3 DNA is TGTGCCAGTAGTATAGATCGAAGACGAGGTGAGCAGTTCTTC. It translates to CASSIDRRRGEQFF.

V is TRBV4-2 and J is TRBJ1-2, with a tentative D call TRBD1 (5 bases). V lost 0 bases and J lost 1, with 9 bases in between. CDR3 length equals 15 residues. Germline assignment: CDR1 LGHNA and CDR2 YNFKEQ. DNA of the CDR3: TGTGCCAGCAGCCAAGATCTAGGGGTTAACTATGGCTACACCTTC. Protein product: CASSQDLGVNYGYTF.

The chain couples TRBV14 to TRBJ2-1, with D perhaps matching TRBD2 (6 bases). CDR1 is SGHDN and CDR2 is FVKESK in the germline V gene. V was trimmed by 2 bases and J by 4 bases, leaving 9 bases between them. The CDR3 loop spans 14 amino acids. The CDR3 sequence is CASSQRGLYNEQFF. CDR3 DNA: TGTGCCAGCAGCCAACGGGGGTTATACAATGAGCAGTTCTTC.

The chain combines TRBV10-3 with TRBJ2-7; 12 bases line up with TRBD2. This CDR3 comprises 13 residues. Germline trimming cut 11 bases from V and 6 bases from J; bases unmatched to any gene: 8. CDR1 and CDR2 from the germline V gene are ENHRY and SYGVKD. The CDR3 DNA follows: TGTGCCGTCTGGACTAGCGGGATGGGCGAGCAGTACTTC. Encoded protein: CAVWTSGMGEQYF.